The 32 T cell receptor beta chains given below trace back to one sample, sequenced in a study of blood T cells in healthy people across ages. Using a J-beta primer mix together with a sample-barcoded 5' primer, a second PCR was run for roughly 7 to 11 cycles. TCRdb ran MiXCR on the 5' RACE reads and lists one entry per CDR3 protein. The sample contains 1.5 million to 2 million distinct CDR3 sequences, over 25% of which appear only once. The source material was blood. The receptor set was obtained from a woman aged 25-40 years in good health.

This clonotype showed up just a few times. V and J are TRBV30 and TRBJ1-5, with unresolved D. V shed 1 base and J shed 3 bases, with 7 bases lying between them. This CDR3 has 13 residues. The germline gives CDR1 GTSNPN, CDR2 SVGIG (reference sequence). DNA for the CDR3: TGTGCCTGGAGTGGCGGAGACAATCAGCCCCAGCATTTT. Translating it yields CAWSGGDNQPQHF.

CDR3 loop: CASRRNRGRSYGYTF. Here the CDR3 DNA reads TGTGCCAGCAGACGAAACAGGGGGCGCAGCTATGGCTACACCTTC. The chain uses TRBV3-1 and TRBJ1-2; TRBD1 agrees at 9 bases. The CDR3 consists of 15 residues. Unmatched junction bases numbered 9, after V lost 6 bases and J lost 4 bases. Germline values: CDR1 LGHDT, CDR2 YNNKEL (reference sequence).

The CDR3 DNA sequence: TGTGCCAGCGGGACCCAGGGATCGGAGGACGAGCAGTACTTC. Translating gives CASGTQGSEDEQYF. V is TRBV28 and J is TRBJ2-7; TRBD1 or TRBD2 may be the D gene (5 bases each). The ends were cut back, 8 bases at V and 5 bases at J, with 19 bases in the middle. The germline CDR1 and CDR2 sequences are MDHEN and SYDVKM. This CDR3 has 14 residues.

This clonotype was counted between two and nine times. The chain uses TRBV6-6 and TRBJ2-2; D unclear. Germline-derived CDR1 and CDR2 are MNHNY and SVGAGI (reference sequence). V lost 5 bases and J lost 6, with 7 bases in between. The CDR3 loop spans 12 amino acids. CDR3 bases: TGTGCCAGCAGTCGTACCCCCGGGGAGCTGTTTTTT. It is translated as CASSRTPGELFF.

Many counts were recorded for this clonotype. The J gene is TRBJ1-2, the V gene TRBV4-1; D remains ambiguous. The CDR3 is 14 residues long. V lost 2 bases and J lost 2, with 9 bases in between. The germline CDR1 and CDR2 sequences are MGHRA and YSYEKL. As DNA, the CDR3 is TGCGCCAGCAGCCAATTTTTGATCAACTATGGCTACACCTTC. Translating it yields CASSQFLINYGYTF.

In its sample, this clonotype was seen many times. The J gene is TRBJ2-7, the V gene TRBV27; 10 bases line up with TRBD1. The V segment lost 8 bases and the J segment 3 bases; nucleotides outside the gene matches: 7. The CDR3 loop spans 14 amino acids. CDR1 is MNHEY and CDR2 is SMNVEV in the germline V gene (reference sequence). The CDR3 spells CASGWTGGFYEQYF. In nucleotides, the CDR3 is TGTGCCAGCGGATGGACAGGGGGTTTCTACGAGCAGTACTTC.

About this clonotype: One junction end does not reproduce the germline sequence, and a read error may be involved. V usage is TRBV7-4 and J usage is TRBJ2-5; tentative D call: TRBD2 (6 bases). The germline CDR1 and CDR2 sequences are SGHVT and SQSDAQ. The CDR3 is 13 amino acids. CDR3 residues: CASSLARLGPLNF. The CDR3 DNA reads as TGTGCCAGCAGCTTAGCGAGACTAGGCCCCCTTAACTTC.

This clonotype came up many times. The chain is built from TRBV20-1 and TRBJ2-7; 7 nucleotides agree with TRBD1. Germline assignment: CDR1 DFQATT and CDR2 SNEGSKA (reference sequence). The CDR3 contains 13 residues. Losses at the gene ends were 5 bases for V and 4 bases for J; bases not matched to a gene: 8. The CDR3 DNA is TGCAGTGCTTCGGATAGGGGGCAATACGAGCAGTACTTC. Its protein product is CSASDRGQYEQYF.

This clonotype turned up a few times. The chain carries TRBV20-1 and TRBJ2-3; 8 nucleotides line up with TRBD1. There are 13 residues in the CDR3. V shed 3 bases, J shed 4 bases, and the junction held 3 bases outside the gene matches. The germline V gene encodes CDR1 DFQATT and CDR2 SNEGSKA (reference sequence). The CDR3 protein is CSASAGGADTQYF. The CDR3 nucleotides read TGCAGTGCTAGTGCAGGGGGCGCAGATACGCAGTATTTT.

The chain carries TRBV29-1 and TRBJ1-2; 8 nucleotides line up with TRBD1. The CDR3 runs to 13 residues. V lost 5 bases and J lost 12; bases outside the gene matches: 14. Germline CDR1 SQVTM, CDR2 ANQGSEA. CDR3 DNA sequence: TGCAGCGTTTTCGAACGGACAGGGACAGCCAACACCTTC. It encodes CSVFERTGTANTF.

As to this clonotype: The junction shows a germline mismatch at one end, possibly a read error. The V and J genes are TRBV28 and TRBJ1-2; 11 bases map to TRBD1. The CDR3 consists of 17 residues. Looked up from germline, CDR1 is MDHEN and CDR2 is SYDVKM. The CDR3: CASSTGTGGLGDYGHTF. The CDR3 DNA reads as TGTGCCAGCAGCACCGGGACAGGGGGGTTAGGCGACTATGGCCACACCTTC.

A few counts support this clonotype. The chain carries TRBV4-2 and TRBJ1-5; 7 nucleotides match TRBD1. Germline trimming cut 4 bases from V and 4 bases from J; bases unmatched to any gene: 7. This CDR3 is built from 15 residues. Germline V lookup: CDR1 LGHNA, CDR2 YNFKEQ. The CDR3 loop is CASSPEGQRNQPQHF. The CDR3 DNA follows: TGTGCCAGCAGCCCGGAGGGACAGCGTAATCAGCCCCAGCATTTT.

The chain is built from TRBV4-3 and TRBJ2-5, with D perhaps matching TRBD2 (5 bases). CDR3 length: 14 amino acids. V lost 2 bases, J lost 3 bases, and 10 bases lay in between. Germline values: CDR1 LGHNA, CDR2 YSLEER. CDR3 coding DNA: TGCGCCAGCAGCCAAAAGCCCGGGGAAGAGACCCAGTACTTC. It encodes CASSQKPGEETQYF.

Remarks on this clonotype: This sequence may be a read error, since a much larger clone differs from it by one base. Since no conserved phenylalanine or tryptophan closes the CDR3, a read error is the likely cause. The chain couples TRBV20-1 to TRBJ2-5; 10 bases are shared with TRBD1. CDR1 DFQATT and CDR2 SNEGSKA come from the germline V gene (reference sequence). This CDR3 has 14 amino acids. The V gene end was trimmed by 1 base and the J gene end by 2 bases; junction bases not matched to a gene: 1. The CDR3 protein is CSARGQGAQETQYC. CDR3 sequence (DNA): TGCAGTGCTAGAGGACAGGGGGCACAAGAGACCCAGTACTGC.

The chain is built from TRBV6-6 and TRBJ2-3; no clear D gene. Trimming pared 7 bases from V and 6 bases from J, leaving 14 bases between. Germline lookup yields CDR1 MNHNY and CDR2 SVGAGI (reference sequence). CDR3 length equals 13 residues. The CDR3 DNA reads TGTGCCAGCAATGTCGGGTACAGCGATACGCAGTATTTT. Protein: CASNVGYSDTQYF.

The V gene is TRBV6-1, the J gene TRBJ1-1; D ambiguous. The CDR3 contains 15 residues. Trimming took 2 bases from V and 1 from J, leaving 11 bases between them. CDR1 is MNHNS and CDR2 is SASEGT in the germline V gene. CDR3 in amino acids: CASSERSSANTEAFF. DNA for the CDR3: TGTGCCAGCAGTGAAAGGTCGTCGGCGAACACTGAAGCTTTCTTT.

Only a few counts were recorded for this clonotype. This sequence joins TRBV3-1 and TRBJ2-1, with TRBD2 identical over 9 bases. Germline V gene sequence: CDR1 LGHDT, CDR2 YNNKEL (reference sequence). Trimming cost V 5 bases and J 7 bases; bases outside gene matches: 6. There are 14 residues in the CDR3. The CDR3 spells CASSWASGENEQFF. As DNA, the CDR3 is TGTGCCAGCAGCTGGGCTAGCGGGGAAAATGAGCAGTTCTTC.

The chain combines TRBV10-3 with TRBJ1-2; D unresolved. This CDR3 spans 15 amino acids. The germline V gene encodes CDR1 ENHRY and CDR2 SYGVKD. V was shortened by 2 bases and J by 3 bases, with 13 bases between the two germline ends. CDR3 sequence reads: CAISENPGPYYGYTF. DNA for the CDR3: TGTGCCATCAGTGAGAACCCGGGCCCCTACTATGGCTACACCTTC.

The chain employs TRBV29-1 and TRBJ1-1; perhaps TRBD1 as D (5 bases). Trimming removed 3 bases at V and 0 bases at J, with 14 bases between. Germline loops: CDR1 SQVTM, CDR2 ANQGSEA. This CDR3 region has 15 residues. The CDR3 region is CSVDGAGRVNTEAFF. The CDR3 DNA sequence: TGCAGCGTTGACGGAGCGGGCAGGGTGAACACTGAAGCTTTCTTT.

A few counts support this clonotype. The gene calls are TRBV7-2 and TRBJ1-5; TRBD1 is a possible D gene (6 bases). The CDR3 spans 18 residues. Germline assignment: CDR1 SGHTA and CDR2 FQGNSA. Deletions cut 5 bases from V and 0 bases from J, with 20 bases between. The CDR3, as DNA: TGTGCCAGCAGCCCAAACAACAGGGCTCCCTATAGCAATCAGCCCCAGCATTTT. Translating it yields CASSPNNRAPYSNQPQHF.

This chain connects TRBV14 to TRBJ1-6; D not resolved. Germline V CDR1 and CDR2: SGHDN, FVKESK. V gave up 8 bases and J gave up 10 bases, with 21 bases separating them. The CDR3 consists of 15 residues. This CDR3 reads CASQGRPLMGSPLHF. CDR3 in DNA: TGTGCCAGCCAAGGGAGGCCTCTTATGGGGTCACCCCTCCACTTT.

A note on this clonotype: This clone may be a read error of a much larger clone one base away. Written as DNA, the CDR3 is TGTGCCAGCGGCCAGGGACTAGCGGGAGATACGCAGTATTTT. Translated, it gives CASGQGLAGDTQYF. This chain uses TRBV7-2 with TRBJ2-3; TRBD2 matches 12 bases. The CDR3 loop spans 14 amino acids. The junction had 5 bases not matched to a gene; V was cut back by 8 bases and J by 5 bases. CDR1 and CDR2 (germline): SGHTA, FQGNSA.

The gene calls are TRBV7-2 and TRBJ2-7, with TRBD2 matching over 11 bases. After removal of 4 bases from V and 7 bases from J, the junction contained 18 bases not matched to a gene. Germline V CDR1 and CDR2: SGHTA, FQGNSA. This CDR3 has 18 residues. The CDR3 protein is CASSSRAGLAGLHNEQYF. The CDR3 DNA reads TGTGCCAGCAGCTCCCGGGCTGGACTAGCGGGCCTTCACAATGAGCAGTACTTC.

The table lists this clonotype with a few counts. The chain employs TRBV18 and TRBJ1-4; D gene uncertain. V lost 3 bases and J 8 bases, leaving 10 bases between the germline ends. CDR1 KGHSH and CDR2 LQKENI come from the germline V gene. The CDR3 spans 13 residues. CDR3 loop: CASSPNSGEKLFF. The CDR3 DNA is TGTGCCAGCTCACCGAACTCTGGCGAAAAACTGTTTTTT.

This chain connects TRBV5-5 to TRBJ1-4; maybe TRBD1 (5 bases). The germline V and J ends were trimmed by 7 bases and 0 bases, with 10 bases remaining between them. There are 14 residues in the CDR3. Per germline, CDR1 SGHKS and CDR2 YYEKEE (reference sequence). The CDR3: CASGGTSTNEKLFF. CDR3 coding DNA: TGTGCCAGCGGGGGGACTTCAACTAATGAAAAACTGTTTTTT.

This chain uses TRBV5-1 with TRBJ2-3, with 8 positions matching TRBD1. The CDR3 runs 11 residues. V lost 5 bases and J lost 12; bases outside the gene matches: 5. Per the germline V gene, CDR1 is SGHRS and CDR2 is YFSETQ. CDR3 nucleotides: TGCGCCAGCAGACTGGACAGGGCCCAGTATTTT. It specifies CASRLDRAQYF.

This clonotype was observed a handful of times. This chain joins TRBV4-1 and TRBJ2-3, with 7 bases aligning to TRBD1. CDR3 length equals 14 residues. Germline loops: CDR1 MGHRA, CDR2 YSYEKL. Trimming at V came to 1 base and at J to 5 bases, leaving 3 bases not matched to a gene. The CDR3 reads CASSQAQGVDTQYF. The CDR3 nucleotides read TGCGCCAGCAGCCAAGCCCAGGGGGTAGATACGCAGTATTTT.

The genes are TRBV28 and TRBJ2-1; maybe TRBD2 (5 bases). The length of the CDR3 is 13 residues. V was pared by 4 bases and J by 9 bases, with 13 bases between. Germline V CDR1 and CDR2: MDHEN, SYDVKM. This CDR3 reads CASSWTALGEQFF. The CDR3 DNA follows: TGTGCCAGCAGTTGGACTGCTTTGGGTGAGCAGTTCTTC.

In this sample, this clonotype turned up many times. This chain connects TRBV6-6 to TRBJ2-1; D unclear. Trimming left V 2 bases short and J 5 bases short, with 4 bases between. The CDR3 covers 12 residues. Looked up from germline, CDR1 is MNHNY and CDR2 is SVGAGI (reference sequence). This chain's CDR3 is CASSYANNEQFF. The CDR3 nucleotides read TGTGCCAGCAGTTACGCTAACAATGAGCAGTTCTTC.

This clonotype occurred many times. The chain joins TRBV4-1 to TRBJ2-1, with 7 bases lining up with TRBD2. This CDR3 region has 17 residues. V shed 3 bases, J shed 4 bases, and the junction held 12 bases outside the gene matches. Germline V gene sequence: CDR1 MGHRA, CDR2 YSYEKL. Here the CDR3 reads CASSQGLGGSRYNEQFF. CDR3 bases: TGCGCCAGCAGCCAGGGCCTGGGAGGGAGTAGGTACAATGAGCAGTTCTTC.

This clonotype was seen more than once but under ten times. The chain has TRBV2 and TRBJ1-1, with D possibly matching TRBD1 (6 bases). Germline loops: CDR1 SNHLY, CDR2 FYNNEI. This CDR3 contains 11 residues. V was clipped by 11 bases and J by 5 bases, with 12 bases between them. The CDR3 region is CALGGRTEAFF. The DNA of the CDR3 is TGTGCCCTGGGGGGGCGGACTGAAGCTTTCTTT.

This chain joins TRBV4-3 and TRBJ2-2; D might be TRBD2 (5 bases). The V end was cut by 1 base, the J end by 1 base, with 10 bases between. The CDR3 is 16 amino acids. The germline gives CDR1 LGHNA, CDR2 YSLEER. The CDR3 DNA follows: TGCGCCAGCAGCCAAGCTCCCGCGGGGAACACCGGGGAGCTGTTTTTT. Amino acids: CASSQAPAGNTGELFF.